This T cell receptor beta chain was obtained from a study of blood T cell repertoires in COVID-19. Between the trimmed V and J ends, which lost 7 bases and 4 bases, there was a span of 14 bases. The V gene's germline CDR1 is MGHDK and CDR2 SYGVNS. CDR3 length equals 14 residues. Using immunoSEQ multiplex PCR, the repertoire was profiled, and TCRdb retains in-frame clones only, with some absent. The profile covers 250,000 to 300,000 clones, with roughly 85% appearing a single time and around 5% taken by the ten largest. The table lists this clone with a count of one. The sequenced sample consisted of PBMCs or T cells enriched from blood (not recorded which). This sequence was found in a man aged 35 to 55 who had been exposed to COVID-19. This chain joins TRBV25-1 and TRBJ2-1, with TRBD1 as a possible D gene (5 bases). In nucleotides, the CDR3 is TGTGCCAGCAAGGGGCACTATAATTACAATGAGCAGTTCTTC. Its translation is CASKGHYNYNEQFF. The variable domain in full, completed from reference TRBV25-1 and TRBJ2-1, reads EADIYQTPRYLVIGTGKKITLECSQTMGHDKMYWYQQDPGMELHLIHYSYGVNSTEKGDLSSESTVSRIRTEHFPLTLESARPSHTSQYLCASKGHYNYNEQFFGPGTRLTVL.